This is a list of T cell receptor beta chains from one sample in a study of T cell responses to AZD1222 COVID-19 vaccine. Data came from immunoSEQ multiplex PCR; TCRdb stores just in-frame clones and leaves some out. The data hold 50,000 to 65,000 clones, with approximately 86% observed a single time. Sample: peripheral blood, taken 28 days after the second AZD1222 dose. These receptors were collected from an adult who received the AZD1222 COVID-19 vaccine. Each CDR3 is given without its conserved first and last residue. Fields, in order: clone size, V gene, J gene, D gene, CDR3 protein. The D gene is left open where the match is weak. Some rows have no size entry. The others give once, few or many, or a class for an expanded clone.

.,TRBV19,TRBJ1-5,.,ASSIMGSGQPQH
.,TRBV3-1/TRBV3-2,TRBJ1-4,TRBD1,ASSQERQGPRSDNEKLF
.,TRBV5-1,TRBJ2-7,.,ASTMIGGESYEQY
few,TRBV28,TRBJ1-5,.,ASSPRILKNQPQH
.,TRBV5-8,TRBJ1-5,.,ASSLGGSRNQPQH
.,TRBV4-2,TRBJ2-7,.,ASSQDRANYEQY
.,TRBV2,TRBJ2-2,.,ASSPSGPNTGELF
.,TRBV3-1/TRBV3-2,TRBJ2-5,TRBD2,ASSQRLAGRTQY
.,TRBV19,TRBJ2-2,TRBD2,ASRGFSGTANTGELF
.,TRBV7-2,TRBJ2-7,.,ASSVTEGATYEQY
.,TRBV5-5,TRBJ2-5,TRBD2,ASSSHSGSSRETQY
.,TRBV3-1/TRBV3-2,TRBJ1-1,.,ASSQVGAEAF
.,TRBV24-1,TRBJ2-3,.,ATSETAQDTQY
.,TRBV19,TRBJ1-5,.,ATREGDQPQH
once,TRBV11-2,TRBJ2-1,.,ASSTKGLRETPF
.,TRBV2,TRBJ2-7,.,ASSPSYEQY
.,TRBV11-2,TRBJ1-1,.,ASKVSRTGSTEAF
.,TRBV20-1,TRBJ1-2,.,SASRGLDGYT
.,TRBV7-2,TRBJ2-3,.,ASSLGPDTDTQY
.,TRBV15,TRBJ2-1,TRBD1,ATSRPATGDNEQF
.,TRBV3-1/TRBV3-2,TRBJ1-6,.,ASSQSMSSPLH
.,TRBV28,TRBJ2-1,.,ASSEPGRGRDNEQF
.,TRBV3-1/TRBV3-2,TRBJ1-5,.,ASSQTWGQPQH
.,TRBV4-1,TRBJ2-7,TRBD1,ASSFTYTGTADYEQY
.,TRBV4-2,TRBJ1-3,TRBD1,ASSQGTGTGNTIY
.,TRBV19,TRBJ1-2,.,ASSLGSDYGYT
.,TRBV28,TRBJ1-4,.,ASKPPSLEKLF
.,TRBV13,TRBJ2-3,.,ASSARHDPGTDTQY
few,TRBV9,TRBJ2-3,.,ASSVELGTDTQY
.,TRBV28,TRBJ1-4,.,ASSSQPWGEKLF
.,TRBV2,TRBJ2-2,.,ASRGLANTGELF
.,TRBV18,TRBJ1-6,TRBD1,ASSDDRDGNNSPLH
.,TRBV21-1,TRBJ2-7,.,ASSNRDGHPEQY
once,TRBV9,TRBJ2-3,TRBD2,ASSAGLAASTDTQY
.,TRBV7-9,TRBJ1-3,TRBD1,ASSARTGAGNTIY
.,TRBV4-3,TRBJ2-3,.,ASSQQEPSTDTQY
.,TRBV7-9,TRBJ2-2,TRBD1,ASSFLPGQGSTGELF
few,TRBV11-2,TRBJ2-7,.,ASRAPGRTPYEQY
.,TRBV6-2/TRBV6-3,TRBJ2-2,.,ASSYPKVRTGELF
.,TRBV6-5,TRBJ1-1,TRBD1,ASRDPGQGNTEAF
.,TRBV6-5,TRBJ1-5,.,ASSYSGGFNQPQH
.,TRBV3-1/TRBV3-2,TRBJ2-2,.,ASSDTGVGAGELF
.,TRBV3-1/TRBV3-2,TRBJ2-7,.,ASSHQDRPQY
.,TRBV11-3,TRBJ2-1,TRBD1,ASSLGQGHNEQF
.,TRBV7-2,TRBJ1-2,.,ASSFSGAGRGGYT
.,TRBV6-5,TRBJ1-3,TRBD1,ASSPRDREGNTIY
.,TRBV7-9,TRBJ1-2,.,ASSIPVTPGRFT
few,TRBV4-2,TRBJ1-6,.,ASSQEGTENSPLH
.,TRBV5-1,TRBJ1-1,TRBD1,ASSLAPTGGEGEAF
.,TRBV7-3,TRBJ1-1,.,ASSVQGEGTEAF
.,TRBV3-1/TRBV3-2,TRBJ2-7,.,ASRDLGEQY
.,TRBV6-1,TRBJ2-1,TRBD1,ASSQTGGSYNEQF